This TCR beta chain was obtained from a study of T cell repertoires in cytomegalovirus infection. The overall study: Well-studied HLA-B-restricted CMV epitopes were used in the study alongside recently identified HLA-C-restricted ones. Indications of both CMV infection and matching HLA type were provided by public TCR beta signatures. Study observations and caveats: HLA-C-restricted, CMV-specific TCR beta clonotypes were dominant ex vivo.

About this clonotype itself: Its antigen is currently unknown.

TCRdb itself ran the reads through MiXCR, one entry per CDR3 protein. The data contain some 500,000 distinct CDR3 sequences, approximately 40% of them singletons. The ends were cut back, 6 bases at V and 0 bases at J, with 15 bases in the middle. The CDR3 runs to 16 residues. Germline V lookup: CDR1 SGHTA, CDR2 FQGNSA. The receptor was derived from a human donor in good health (CMV status not recorded). Some clones in this sample may be carry-over from other donors' samples. The sample here was cultured PBMCs, taken from culture after CMV antigen stimulation. The chain joins TRBV7-2 to TRBJ2-1; weak D call: TRBD1 (6 bases). The CDR3: CASRGWTASSYNEQFF. DNA for the CDR3: TGTGCCAGCAGGGGGTGGACAGCCAGCTCCTACAATGAGCAGTTCTTC.